This T cell receptor beta chain was sequenced during a study of OX40 agonist ivuxolimab in advanced cancers. Across the whole study: Administration of intravenous ivuxolimab to patients occurred every 2 weeks at 0.01 to 10 mg/kg.

The germline CDR1 and CDR2 sequences are LNHDA and SQIVND (reference sequence). V was shortened by 5 bases and J by 3 bases, with 11 bases between the two germline ends. The CDR3 extends over 13 amino acids. The data were produced by immunoSEQ multiplex PCR, yet TCRdb's version contains in-frame clones alone and is incomplete. The sample lists about 22,000 clones, approximately 83% occurring once. The specimen was CD4+ or CD8+ T cells sorted from blood, collected in a trial of the OX40 agonist ivuxolimab. The receptor was isolated from an adult with an advanced solid tumor such as melanoma, head and neck, liver or kidney cancer. This chain uses TRBV19 with TRBJ2-7, with D uncertain. CDR3 nucleotides: TGTGCCAGTAGTGGAAGGCTATTCTACGAGCAGTACTTC. It codes for CASSGRLFYEQYF. The full variable domain, its missing parts supplied by reference TRBV19 and TRBJ2-7, is DGGITQSPKYLFRKEGQNVTLSCEQNLNHDAMYWYRQDPGQGLRLIYYSQIVNDFQKGDIAEGYSVSREKKESFPLTVTSAQKNPTAFYLCASSGRLFYEQYFGPGTRLTVT.